What follows are 26 T cell receptor beta chains derived from one specimen sequenced in a study of control samples from healthy donors and cancer patients. Some clones are missing from TCRdb's copy, which holds only in-frame ones; the method was immunoSEQ multiplex PCR. Among 90,000 to 120,000 clones listed, roughly 79% were seen once. The sequenced sample was blood. The source is a man aged 18-30 years in good health.

This clone has only a few counts. The chain is built from TRBV10-3 and TRBJ1-3, with D unresolved. The V gene lost 0 bases and the J gene lost 7 bases, with 7 bases spanning the gap. Germline CDR1 and CDR2: ENHRY and SYGVKD. The CDR3 contains 13 residues. The CDR3 DNA sequence: TGTGCCATCAGTGAGTCGATGTGGAACACCATATATTTT. Amino acid sequence: CAISESMWNTIYF.

V is TRBV7-9 and J is TRBJ2-7, with D possibly TRBD2 on 5 matching bases. Germline loops: CDR1 SEHNR, CDR2 FQNEAQ (reference sequence). CDR3 length: 12 residues. V was pared by 5 bases and J by 5 bases, with 10 bases between. Written as DNA, the CDR3 is TGTGCCAGCAGCCCAGACGGGGACGAGCAGTACTTC. Its translation is CASSPDGDEQYF.

This clone was counted a single time. The chain couples TRBV5-1 to TRBJ2-3; 7 positions agree with TRBD2. Trimming removed 0 bases from V and 3 bases from J; junction bases left unmatched: 1. The CDR3 extends over 14 amino acids. Looked up from germline, CDR1 is SGHRS and CDR2 is YFSETQ. In DNA form, the CDR3 reads TGCGCCAGCAGCTTGGCGGGGGGAACAGATACGCAGTATTTT. It translates to CASSLAGGTDTQYF.

The gene calls are TRBV28 and TRBJ1-5; D uncertain. V lost 2 bases and J lost 1, with 3 bases in between. Germline V gene data show CDR1 as MDHEN and CDR2 as SYDVKM. The length of the CDR3 is 13 residues. CDR3 residues: CASSLNSNQPQHF. The CDR3 DNA sequence: TGTGCCAGCAGTTTAAACAGCAATCAGCCCCAGCATTTT.

The chain has TRBV28 and TRBJ1-6, with D unresolved. V was shortened by 2 bases and J by 13 bases, with 12 bases between the two germline ends. This CDR3 contains 13 residues. Germline loops: CDR1 MDHEN, CDR2 SYDVKM. The CDR3 DNA reads as TGTGCCAGCAGTTTAATCGGAGGTTCGCCCCTCCACTTT. It codes for CASSLIGGSPLHF.

V gene TRBV5-1 combines with J gene TRBJ2-3; D unresolved. The CDR3 consists of 11 residues. V was cut by 3 bases and J by 5 bases, with 4 bases left in between. Germline V gives CDR1 SGHRS, CDR2 YFSETQ. This chain's CDR3 is CASSYRDTQYF. In DNA, the CDR3 is TGCGCCAGCAGCTATAGAGATACGCAGTATTTT.

The chain joins TRBV27 to TRBJ1-1; no firm D call. Germline CDR1 is MNHEY and CDR2 is SMNVEV (reference sequence). This CDR3 has 11 amino acids. Trimming removed 3 bases from V and 5 bases from J, with 4 bases in between. CDR3 sequence: CASSFGTEAFF. The CDR3 DNA sequence: TGTGCCAGCAGTTTTGGGACTGAAGCTTTCTTT.

The gene calls are TRBV7-9 and TRBJ1-3; TRBD1 matches 9 bases. CDR1 is SEHNR, CDR2 FQNEAQ, per germline (reference sequence). This CDR3 is built from 16 residues. V trimming: 5 bases; J trimming: 4 bases; junction bases outside the gene matches: 9. The CDR3 protein is CASSGWPGQGGNTIYF. The CDR3, as DNA: TGTGCCAGCAGCGGATGGCCGGGACAGGGAGGAAACACCATATATTTT.

V is TRBV7-9 and J is TRBJ1-2; no definite D call. With 1 base removed from V and 4 bases from J, the gap between germline ends came to 13 bases. There are 15 residues in the CDR3. CDR1 and CDR2 from the germline V gene are SEHNR and FQNEAQ (reference sequence). The CDR3 region is CASSLDVGEPYGYTF. The CDR3 nucleotides are TGTGCCAGCAGCTTAGATGTCGGGGAACCCTATGGCTACACCTTC.

The rearrangement joins TRBV19 to TRBJ1-1; D possibly corresponds to TRBD1 (5 bases). The CDR3 is made up of 12 amino acids. V lost 3 bases, J lost 9 bases, and 11 bases lay in between. CDR1 is LNHDA and CDR2 is SQIVND in the germline V gene (reference sequence). Here the CDR3 reads CASSIGGTKAFF. CDR3 bases: TGTGCCAGTAGTATCGGGGGAACCAAAGCTTTCTTT.

In DNA, the CDR3 is TGTGCCAGCAGCCCCTCGACGGCTGGAGATAACATTCAGTACTTC. It yields the protein CASSPSTAGDNIQYF. The chain carries TRBV6-5 and TRBJ2-4; D is uncertain. V lost 6 bases, J lost 7 bases, and 19 bases lay in between. CDR1 is MNHEY and CDR2 is SVGAGI in the germline V gene. CDR3 length: 15 amino acids.

V usage is TRBV30 and J usage is TRBJ1-3; D is undetermined. Germline lookup yields CDR1 GTSNPN and CDR2 SVGIG (reference sequence). V was shortened by 5 bases and J by 0 bases, with 8 bases between the two germline ends. The CDR3 contains 13 residues. The CDR3 nucleotides read TGTGCCTGGGCGGAGTCCTCTGGAAACACCATATATTTT. Translated, it gives CAWAESSGNTIYF.

A remark on this clone: Other DNA sequences of this sample code for an identical CDR3. The CDR3 nucleotides are TGTGCCACCTCCAGGGGGAATAGCAATCAGCCCCAGCATTTT. It codes for CATSRGNSNQPQHF. This chain joins TRBV24-1 and TRBJ1-5; 7 bases fit TRBD1. The CDR3 consists of 14 residues. Germline lookup yields CDR1 KGHDR and CDR2 SFDVKD. J gave up 0 bases and V 9 bases, and 4 bases lay outside the gene matches.

J is TRBJ1-4 and V is TRBV5-1, with D hard to call. CDR3 length: 14 amino acids. Trimming removed 4 bases from V and 8 bases from J, with 15 bases in between. Germline V gene data show CDR1 as SGHRS and CDR2 as YFSETQ. The CDR3 coding sequence is TGCGCCAGCAGCCCCGGCCTCCCCCCCGAAAAACTGTTTTTT. Its protein is CASSPGLPPEKLFF.

The CDR3 loop reads CASSQAGWRELFF. The CDR3 DNA follows: TGTGCCAGCAGTCAGGCAGGGTGGAGGGAGCTGTTTTTT. The chain is built from TRBV28 and TRBJ2-2; weak D call: TRBD1 (5 bases). The CDR3 extends over 13 amino acids. The germline V gene encodes CDR1 MDHEN and CDR2 SYDVKM. The germline V and J ends were trimmed by 5 bases and 9 bases, with 13 bases remaining between them.

On this clone itself: At the DNA level, this CDR3 is encoded by other sequences in the same sample as well. This sequence joins TRBV5-1 and TRBJ2-5; D gene uncertain. Between the trimmed V and J ends, which lost 0 bases and 4 bases, there was a span of 4 bases. CDR1 is SGHRS and CDR2 is YFSETQ in the germline V gene. This CDR3 is built from 12 residues. CDR3: CASSLVGETQYF. As DNA, the CDR3 is TGCGCCAGCAGCTTGGTGGGAGAGACCCAGTACTTC.

The chain recombines TRBV6-5 with TRBJ2-7; D is possibly TRBD1 (6 bases). V lost 6 bases and J lost 7, with 16 bases in between. CDR3 length equals 13 residues. The germline V gene has CDR1 MNHEY and CDR2 SVGAGI. CDR3 nucleotide sequence: TGTGCCAGCAGCCGGAACAGGGAATCAGAGCAGTACGTC. Translating it yields CASSRNRESEQYV.

The chain is built from TRBV6-6 and TRBJ1-6, with D uncertain. This CDR3 has 13 amino acids. The germline V and J ends were trimmed by 6 bases and 8 bases, with 11 bases remaining between them. Germline CDR1 and CDR2: MNHNY and SVGAGI (reference sequence). The CDR3 nucleotides read TGTGCCAGCAGCCCTCCCCCGGATTCACCCCTCCACTTT. It translates to CASSPPPDSPLHF.

This chain links TRBV12-3 or TRBV12-4 with TRBJ2-2, with a possible D match to TRBD1 (6 bases). The CDR3 is made up of 13 amino acids. V dropped 6 bases and J dropped 5 bases, with 10 bases sitting between them. The CDR3 DNA is TGTGCCAGCAGATACAGGGAAACCGGGGAGCTGTTTTTT. It specifies CASRYRETGELFF.

The chain carries TRBV28 and TRBJ1-2; D gene ambiguous. The length of the CDR3 is 14 residues. Germline V lookup: CDR1 MDHEN, CDR2 SYDVKM. Trimming removed 5 bases at V and 4 bases at J, with 14 bases between. CDR3 protein: CASSATLDTYGYTF. The DNA for the CDR3 is TGTGCCAGCAGTGCCACCCTAGACACCTATGGCTACACCTTC.

The chain combines TRBV24-1 with TRBJ1-5; TRBD1 matches at 10 bases. CDR1 is KGHDR and CDR2 is SFDVKD in the germline V gene. The V and J ends lost 5 bases and 6 bases, in that order; junction bases with no gene match: 12. The CDR3 spans 17 residues. CDR3 residues: CATSASAGTGVSQPQHF. The CDR3 DNA sequence: TGTGCCACCAGTGCCTCAGCCGGGACAGGGGTGTCTCAGCCCCAGCATTTT.

In this sample, this clone turned up many times. This rearrangement joins TRBV4-3 to TRBJ1-1; D remains unclear. CDR3 length: 15 amino acids. The V gene lost 0 bases and the J gene lost 0 bases, with 8 bases spanning the gap. The V gene's germline CDR1 is LGHNA and CDR2 YSLEER. CDR3 nucleotides: TGCGCCAGCAGCCAAGAGAGGCAGCTGAACACTGAAGCTTTCTTT. Translation gives CASSQERQLNTEAFF.

The V call is TRBV30, the J call TRBJ1-6; D not resolved. The germline V and J ends were trimmed by 6 bases and 0 bases, with 15 bases remaining between them. The CDR3 covers 16 residues. Germline V gene lookup returns CDR1 GTSNPN and CDR2 SVGIG (reference sequence). The CDR3 DNA reads as TGTGCCTGCCATCCGCCCCGGAGCTCCTATAATTCACCCCTCCACTTT. Translated, it gives CACHPPRSSYNSPLHF.

This clone occurred once. This rearrangement joins TRBV24-1 to TRBJ1-3; maybe TRBD1 (6 bases). CDR3 length: 15 residues. Germline V CDR1 and CDR2: KGHDR, SFDVKD. V shed 9 bases and J shed 0 bases, with 14 bases lying between them. The CDR3 coding sequence is TGTGCCACCCTAGGGGGGGGCTACTCTGGAAACACCATATATTTT. It specifies CATLGGGYSGNTIYF.

This rearrangement joins TRBV6-2 or TRBV6-3 to TRBJ1-2, with D possibly matching TRBD1 (5 bases). Looked up from germline, CDR1 is MNHEY and CDR2 is SVGEGT. This CDR3 spans 18 amino acids. V was pared by 2 bases and J by 2 bases, with 21 bases between. The chain's CDR3 is CASSYDPWDGRANYGYTF. CDR3 sequence (DNA): TGTGCCAGCAGTTACGATCCTTGGGACGGCAGGGCGAACTATGGCTACACCTTC.

This chain links TRBV11-2 with TRBJ2-3, with TRBD2 identical over 9 bases. The V gene end was trimmed by 5 bases and the J gene end by 3 bases; junction bases not matched to a gene: 12. Looked up from germline, CDR1 is SGHAT and CDR2 is FQNNGV. This CDR3 region has 17 residues. In DNA, the CDR3 is TGTGCCAGCAGCCATCATCGACTAGCGGCCGGGACAGATACGCAGTATTTT. This sequence encodes CASSHHRLAAGTDTQYF.